This TCR beta chain is from a study of spatial heterogeneity in lung cancer. Study results and caveats: The study found that expanded intratumoral alpha and beta TCR counts tracked tumor mutation counts. The study found that ubiquitous and regional expanded TCR counts tracked ubiquitous and regional nonsynonymous mutations, respectively.

This sample's time point: sample taken at primary tumor resection. The sequenced material consisted of unsorted whole RNA from tumor, nontumor lung or frozen PBMC. A note on this clonotype: Its antigen is as yet unknown.

The V gene's germline CDR1 is SGHRS and CDR2 YFSETQ. The CDR3 length is 15 residues. Trimming cost V 3 bases and J 3 bases; bases outside gene matches: 1. Carried by each TCR cDNA molecule was a unique molecular identifier. TCRdb passed the 5' RACE reads through MiXCR, listing each CDR3 protein once. The sample has about 5,000 distinct CDR3 sequences; about 12% are singletons. This rearrangement joins TRBV5-1 to TRBJ2-2, with 11 bases that match TRBD2. This TCR derives from a female donor with early-stage non-small cell lung cancer. The sequencing here drew on lung tumor tissue, taken at surgery. In nucleotides, the CDR3 is TGCGCCAGCAGCTCGACTAGCGGGGACACCGGGGAGCTGTTTTTT. It encodes CASSSTSGDTGELFF.